This record covers a single T cell receptor beta chain. Its antigen remains unidentified. Together with a sample-barcoded 5' primer, a J-beta primer mix was included in a second PCR lasting roughly 6 to 12 cycles. A 12-random-nucleotide template-switch adaptor tagged each cDNA molecule. Each CDR3 protein gets one entry after TCRdb re-called the 5' RACE reads with MiXCR. Among a few hundred thousand distinct CDR3 sequences listed, approximately 47% were seen once. This sample was included in a study of blood T cells in healthy people across ages. Study-wide findings and caveats: TCR beta diversity per million T cells fell roughly linearly with age. A greater number of naive CD4+ cells and higher diversity distinguished long-lived donors from aged donors. No conclusive comparison of naive versus antigen-experienced cells was possible with unsorted PBMCs.

The germline V gene encodes CDR1 DFQATT and CDR2 SNEGSKA (reference sequence). This CDR3 region has 17 residues. The V and J ends lost 0 bases and 2 bases respectively, with 19 bases between them. The sequenced material came from blood. The sequence came from a man aged 55 to 70 in good health. This chain joins TRBV20-1 and TRBJ1-2, with a possible D match to TRBD1 (6 bases). CDR3 protein: CSARERGLGGPNYGYTF. CDR3 bases: TGCAGTGCTAGAGAGAGGGGGTTGGGGGGCCCCAACTATGGCTACACCTTC.